This T cell receptor beta chain emerged from a study of shared clonotypes between healthy human individuals. Study information: Each donor contributed plates that comprised three CD4 naive, three CD4 memory, two CD8 naive and one CD8 memory.

Note on this clone: The target antigen is unknown.

Original processing methods: Owing to the provision of junction-only sequences devoid of quality scores by immunoSEQ, filtering differed. Sequencing was performed with immunoSEQ multiplex PCR; in TCRdb, only in-frame clones are kept and a portion is missing. That table gives V, J and clone size, and the DNA gave D and trimming. This table holds about 2.4 million clones, over 85% found once. Whole-study findings and limits: Only blood samples were collected, and tissue repertoires likely differ.

Within Nashville, Tennessee resided all donors, each a Caucasian adult. Germline trimming cut 4 bases from V and 6 bases from J; bases unmatched to any gene: 15. Germline V gene sequence: CDR1 SGHDT, CDR2 YYEEEE. This CDR3 comprises 17 residues. The sequence was obtained from a man between 18 and 35 years old in good health. Some clones in this sample may be carry-over from other donors' samples. Material: naive CD4+ T cells from PBMCs. As to subset: CD45RA+ positively selected. The rearrangement links TRBV5-6 to TRBJ2-1; the match to TRBD2 covers 8 bases. The CDR3 DNA is TGTGCCAGCAGCGTCCCGGGAGGGTGGGAGGGAGGCAATGAGCAGTTCTTC. Translating gives CASSVPGGWEGGNEQFF.